Here is one TCR beta chain with its context. Sequencing was performed with immunoSEQ multiplex PCR; in TCRdb, only in-frame clones are kept and a portion is missing. The repertoire holds tens of thousands of clones, with approximately 81% as singletons. This entry belongs to a study of blood T cell repertoires in COVID-19. Study-level background: Italy, Spain and the United States were the sources of the convalescent and acute COVID-19 samples. T cells, B-cell-depleted T cells, or PBMCs supplied cDNA or gDNA.

Germline-derived CDR1 and CDR2 are MNHEY and SVGAGI. V dropped 4 bases and J dropped 5; count of bases not matched to a gene: 5. This CDR3 is 15 amino acids long. The sequence was collected from a woman in her 70s with acute or convalescent COVID-19. This chain uses TRBV6-5 with TRBJ2-2; 9 nucleotides match TRBD2. Sequencing was performed on peripheral blood. CDR3 DNA: TGTGCCAGCAGTTTAGCGGGAGAGGGAACCGGGGAGCTGTTTTTT. This gives the protein CASSLAGEGTGELFF.